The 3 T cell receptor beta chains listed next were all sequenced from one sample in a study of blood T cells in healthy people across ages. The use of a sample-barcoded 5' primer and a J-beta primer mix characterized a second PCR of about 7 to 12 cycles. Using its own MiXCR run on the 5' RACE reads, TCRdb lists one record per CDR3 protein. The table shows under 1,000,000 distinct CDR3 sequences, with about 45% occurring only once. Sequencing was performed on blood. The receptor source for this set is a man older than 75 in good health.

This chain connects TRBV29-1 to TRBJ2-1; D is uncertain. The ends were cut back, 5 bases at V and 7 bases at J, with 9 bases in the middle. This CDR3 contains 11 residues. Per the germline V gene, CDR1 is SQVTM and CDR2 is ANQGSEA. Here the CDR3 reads CSVTLLNEQFF. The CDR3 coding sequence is TGCAGCGTTACCCTTCTGAATGAGCAGTTCTTC.

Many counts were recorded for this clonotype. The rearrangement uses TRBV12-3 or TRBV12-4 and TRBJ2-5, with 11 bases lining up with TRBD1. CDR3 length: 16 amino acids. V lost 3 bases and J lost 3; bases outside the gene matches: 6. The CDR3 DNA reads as TGTGCCAGCAGTTTGGAAAGGGGACAGGGGGAAGAGACCCAGTACTTC. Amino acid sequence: CASSLERGQGEETQYF.

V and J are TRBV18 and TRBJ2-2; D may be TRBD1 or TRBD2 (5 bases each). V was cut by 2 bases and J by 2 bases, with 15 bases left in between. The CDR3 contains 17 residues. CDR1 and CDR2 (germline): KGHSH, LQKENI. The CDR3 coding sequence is TGTGCCAGCTCACCAGGGGGATGGCAGCCTAACACCGGGGAGCTGTTTTTT. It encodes CASSPGGWQPNTGELFF.